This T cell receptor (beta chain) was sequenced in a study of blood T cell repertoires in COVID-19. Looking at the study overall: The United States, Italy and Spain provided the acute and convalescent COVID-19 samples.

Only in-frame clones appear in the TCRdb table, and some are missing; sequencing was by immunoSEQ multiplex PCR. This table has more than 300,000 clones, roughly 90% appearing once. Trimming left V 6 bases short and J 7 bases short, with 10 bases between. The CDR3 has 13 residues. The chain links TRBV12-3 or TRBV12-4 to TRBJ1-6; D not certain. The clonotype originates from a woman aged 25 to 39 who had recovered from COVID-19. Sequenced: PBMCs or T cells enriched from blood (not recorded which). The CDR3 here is CASRYGVNSPLHF. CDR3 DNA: TGTGCCAGCAGGTACGGGGTGAATTCACCCCTCCACTTT.